This T cell receptor beta chain was obtained from a study of CD8 T cells in Susac syndrome. RNA was extracted with the RNeasy kit, and a quantity of roughly 0.5 to 1 ug was reverse transcribed using random hexamers. TCRdb recomputed calls from the immunoSEQ multiplex PCR reads with MiXCR, one row per CDR3 protein. The sample lists around 190,000 distinct CDR3 sequences, about 94% occurring once. Both CD4+ and CD8+ T cells were negatively isolated, and TEMRA cells underwent FACS enrichment. Sequencing was done on a sample of CD4+ T cells from PBMCs. This receptor was identified in a human donor in good health.

The CDR3 DNA sequence: TGCAGCGTCGCCACAGGGGGCAGAGAGACCCAGTACTTC. It codes for CSVATGGRETQYF. The V gene is TRBV29-1, the J gene TRBJ2-5; 9 bases are shared with TRBD1. V lost 6 bases and J lost 4; bases outside the gene matches: 6. This CDR3 contains 13 residues. Germline V gene data show CDR1 as SQVTM and CDR2 as ANQGSEA.